One sample yielded the 26 T cell receptor beta chains listed below, sequenced in a study of T-cell memory formation after mild COVID-19. TCRdb called the 5' RACE reads again in MiXCR, with one record for every CDR3 protein. The sample includes around 300,000 distinct CDR3 sequences, approximately 14% seen only once; the top ten take about a fifth. Sequenced material: PBMCs or a T cell subset sorted from them (not recorded which). These receptors originate from a young man who had mild COVID-19 (a few samples of this study predate the infection). Cell type and time point are not known.

The chain links TRBV12-3 or TRBV12-4 to TRBJ1-1; D perhaps matches TRBD1 (5 bases). The V end lost 7 bases, the J end lost 4 bases, and 16 bases lay between the germline ends. The CDR3 is 14 residues long. CDR3 DNA sequence: TGTGCCAGCATCATGAGGGGTCGTGGCACTGAAGCTTTCTTT. Translation: CASIMRGRGTEAFF.

Here the CDR3 DNA reads TGTGCCAGCAGTCCCCGGGAGGACTATGGCTACACCTTC. It translates to CASSPREDYGYTF. The V call is TRBV7-9, the J call TRBJ1-2; D gene unclear. The V end was cut by 6 bases, the J end by 3 bases, with 11 bases between. CDR3 length: 13 residues. The germline gives CDR1 SEHNR, CDR2 FQNEAQ (reference sequence). The full variable domain, completed using reference TRBV7-9 and TRBJ1-2, is DTGVSQNPRHKITKRGQNVTFRCDPISEHNRLYWYRQTLGQGPEFLTYFQNEAQLEKSRLLSDRFSAERPKGSFSTLEIQRTEQGDSAMYLCASSPREDYGYTFGSGTRLTVV.

This clonotype came up a few times. V and J are TRBV7-9 and TRBJ2-5, with TRBD2 as a possible D gene (5 bases). The germline gives CDR1 SEHNR, CDR2 FQNEAQ (reference sequence). Trimming removed 4 bases at V and 4 bases at J, with 16 bases between. The CDR3 consists of 15 residues. CDR3 protein: CASSSPVTAGETQYF. In nucleotides, the CDR3 is TGTGCCAGCAGCTCTCCAGTTACGGCGGGAGAGACCCAGTACTTC. The full variable domain, with the rest looked up from reference TRBV7-9 and TRBJ2-5, is DTGVSQNPRHKITKRGQNVTFRCDPISEHNRLYWYRQTLGQGPEFLTYFQNEAQLEKSRLLSDRFSAERPKGSFSTLEIQRTEQGDSAMYLCASSSPVTAGETQYFGPGTRLLVL.

This clonotype turned up a few times. The chain is built from TRBV7-8 and TRBJ2-7; D gene ambiguous. Germline CDR1 and CDR2: SGHVS and FQNEAQ. The CDR3 sequence is 11 residues long. Trimming removed 5 bases at V and 7 bases at J, with 9 bases between. The CDR3 region has the DNA TGTGCCAGCAGCCTAACAGAAGAGCAGTACTTC. Translating gives CASSLTEEQYF.

This chain connects TRBV5-5 to TRBJ2-7; D call uncertain. The germline V and J ends were trimmed by 4 bases and 3 bases, with 20 bases remaining between them. The germline V gene has CDR1 SGHKS and CDR2 YYEKEE (reference sequence). The CDR3 spans 16 residues. In DNA, the CDR3 is TGTGCCAGCAGCCTCACCATGAGTGGGCTTGGCTACGAGCAGTACTTC. It is translated as CASSLTMSGLGYEQYF. Variable domain in full (rest from reference TRBV5-5 and TRBJ2-7): DAGVTQSPTHLIKTRGQQVTLRCSPISGHKSVSWYQQVLGQGPQFIFQYYEKEERGRGNFPDRFSARQFPNYSSELNVNALLLGDSALYLCASSLTMSGLGYEQYFGPGTRLTVT.

This clonotype was found a few times. This chain connects TRBV29-1 to TRBJ2-3; 7 bases agree with TRBD2. CDR3 length: 13 amino acids. Germline loops: CDR1 SQVTM, CDR2 ANQGSEA. V lost 6 bases and J lost 0; bases outside the gene matches: 3. CDR3 amino acids: CSVTSTSTDTQYF. Written as DNA, the CDR3 is TGCAGCGTGACTAGCACTAGCACAGATACGCAGTATTTT.

This clonotype was recorded at least ten times. The chain is built from TRBV20-1 and TRBJ2-7; D may be TRBD2 (7 bases). This CDR3 comprises 15 residues. From germline, CDR1 is DFQATT and CDR2 SNEGSKA (reference sequence). Trimming cost V 2 bases and J 1 base, with 15 bases left between them. CDR3 sequence: CSARKSGTSSYEQYF. The DNA for the CDR3 is TGCAGTGCTAGAAAAAGCGGGACATCGTCCTACGAGCAGTACTTC.

V usage is TRBV7-3 and J usage is TRBJ2-1; D gene ambiguous. Germline V gene data show CDR1 as SGHTA and CDR2 as FQGTGA. This CDR3 spans 16 amino acids. V was shortened by 5 bases and J by 0 bases, with 14 bases between the two germline ends. The CDR3 DNA follows: TGTGCCAGCAGCCAAACGGTATCCAGCTCCTACAATGAGCAGTTCTTC. Its translation is CASSQTVSSSYNEQFF.

This clonotype was counted between two and nine times. J is TRBJ2-5 and V is TRBV6-6; TRBD1 matches 8 bases. Germline loops: CDR1 MNHNY, CDR2 SVGAGI (reference sequence). Trimming took 6 bases from V and 3 from J; bases not matched to a gene: 6. This CDR3 is 14 amino acids long. The CDR3 nucleotides read TGTGCCAGCAGCCCCGCGACAGGGGAAGAGACCCAGTACTTC. This gives the protein CASSPATGEETQYF.

This clonotype turned up a few times. This chain connects TRBV7-9 to TRBJ2-1; possible D gene TRBD2, 5 bases. The germline CDR1 and CDR2 sequences are SEHNR and FQNEAQ (reference sequence). The CDR3 contains 12 residues. V dropped 5 bases and J dropped 8 bases, with 10 bases sitting between them. In DNA, the CDR3 is TGTGCCAGCAGCCGTAGCGTCCATGAGCAGTTCTTC. Its translation is CASSRSVHEQFF.

This clonotype appeared a few times. J is TRBJ1-2 and V is TRBV5-4; tentatively, D is TRBD1 (5 bases). The V gene's germline CDR1 is SGHNT and CDR2 YYREEE (reference sequence). Trimming pared 4 bases from V and 3 bases from J, leaving 7 bases between. This CDR3 is 12 amino acids long. In DNA form, the CDR3 reads TGTGCCAGCAGCGGGGGGGACTATGGCTACACCTTC. Its translation: CASSGGDYGYTF.

The gene calls are TRBV7-9 and TRBJ1-6; D perhaps matches TRBD1 (6 bases). Between the trimmed V and J ends, which lost 2 bases and 10 bases, there was a span of 12 bases. The germline V gene has CDR1 SEHNR and CDR2 FQNEAQ (reference sequence). The CDR3 contains 14 residues. The CDR3 DNA follows: TGTGCCAGCAGCTTAATGGGGGGCCAGTCACCCCTCCACTTT. Its translation is CASSLMGGQSPLHF.

This clonotype has just a few counts. In nucleotides, the CDR3 is TGCAGTGCTAGAGATGTGAGCGGGGGGGCCGGCGATGAGCAGTTCTTC. Translating it yields CSARDVSGGAGDEQFF. The genes are TRBV20-1 and TRBJ2-1; 10 positions agree with TRBD2. This CDR3 contains 16 residues. V was pared by 0 bases and J by 8 bases, with 10 bases of the junction left unmatched. The germline CDR1 and CDR2 sequences are DFQATT and SNEGSKA (reference sequence).

This clonotype has more than one count but fewer than ten. This chain connects TRBV7-3 to TRBJ2-2; 9 bases agree with TRBD2. The V segment lost 4 bases and the J segment 1 base; nucleotides outside the gene matches: 1. Germline CDR1 reads SGHTA; CDR2 reads FQGTGA. The CDR3 has 15 amino acids. CDR3 in amino acids: CASSSAGGNTGELFF. In DNA, the CDR3 is TGTGCCAGCAGCTCAGCGGGGGGGAACACCGGGGAGCTGTTTTTT.

The chain combines TRBV10-3 with TRBJ2-3; TRBD1 aligns across 7 bases. This CDR3 has 15 residues. The V gene end was trimmed by 7 bases and the J gene end by 0 bases; junction bases not matched to a gene: 7. Germline V gene data show CDR1 as ENHRY and CDR2 as SYGVKD. The CDR3 DNA sequence: TGTGCCATCAACGACAGGGTCTCTAGCACAGATACGCAGTATTTT. Its protein is CAINDRVSSTDTQYF.

This clonotype has at least ten counts. The gene calls are TRBV5-1 and TRBJ2-3; D unresolved. Trimming took 0 bases from V and 2 from J, leaving 10 bases between them. The CDR3 loop spans 15 amino acids. Germline CDR1 is SGHRS and CDR2 is YFSETQ. The CDR3 region has the DNA TGCGCCAGCAGCTTGGGACACCCTAACACAGATACGCAGTATTTT. Translated, it gives CASSLGHPNTDTQYF. Variable domain in full (rest from reference TRBV5-1 and TRBJ2-3): KAGVTQTPRYLIKTRGQQVTLSCSPISGHRSVSWYQQTPGQGLQFLFEYFSETQRNKGNFPGRFSGRQFSNSRSEMNVSTLELGDSALYLCASSLGHPNTDTQYFGPGTRLTVL.

The chain recombines TRBV12-3 or TRBV12-4 with TRBJ2-7; a possible D gene is TRBD1 (5 bases). The CDR3 spans 15 residues. The germline V and J ends were trimmed by 2 bases and 1 base, with 12 bases remaining between them. The CDR3 sequence is CASSLKHRQSYEQYF. The CDR3, as DNA: TGTGCCAGCAGTTTAAAGCACAGGCAATCCTACGAGCAGTACTTC.

The chain is built from TRBV4-1 and TRBJ1-1; D is unresolved. Germline lookup yields CDR1 MGHRA and CDR2 YSYEKL. This CDR3 is 14 amino acids long. Trimming shortened V by 4 bases and J by 7 bases, and 16 bases separated the two germline ends. The CDR3 nucleotides read TGCGCCAGCAGCCCCCGAGGTACCGATTTTGAAGCTTTCTTT. Its translation: CASSPRGTDFEAFF.

The CDR3 DNA follows: TGCAGCGTCCGGGGGGGGCCAGAGACCCAGTACTTC. Protein: CSVRGGPETQYF. The genes are TRBV29-1 and TRBJ2-5, with 8 bases lining up with TRBD2. CDR1 and CDR2 (germline): SQVTM, ANQGSEA. This CDR3 spans 12 amino acids. The trim removed 6 bases at V and 4 bases at J, leaving 4 bases unmatched. The complete variable domain, with remaining parts taken from reference TRBV29-1 and TRBJ2-5, reads SAVISQKPSRDICQRGTSLTIQCQVDSQVTMMFWYRQQPGQSLTLIATANQGSEATYESGFVIDKFPISRPNLTFSTLTVSNMSPEDSSIYLCSVRGGPETQYFGPGTRLLVL.

A few counts support this clonotype. The V and J genes are TRBV12-5 and TRBJ1-1, with a weak D call TRBD1 (5 bases). Per the germline V gene, CDR1 is LGHNT and CDR2 is FRNRAP. The CDR3 consists of 12 residues. Between the trimmed V and J ends, which lost 3 bases and 12 bases, there was a span of 14 bases. In DNA form, the CDR3 reads TGTGCTAGTGGTTTTTCCGGGACTCAAACTTTCTTT. The encoded protein is CASGFSGTQTFF.

This clonotype was detected a few times. The V and J genes are TRBV9 and TRBJ2-6; 8 nucleotides align to TRBD1. Germline loops: CDR1 SGDLS, CDR2 YYNGEE. Trimming cost V 3 bases and J 0 bases; bases outside gene matches: 11. The CDR3 is 19 residues long. Written as DNA, the CDR3 is TGTGCCAGCAGCGGACAGGGGTCAAAAACCTACTCTGGGGCCAACGTCCTGACTTTC. Translation gives CASSGQGSKTYSGANVLTF.

The chain employs TRBV6-5 and TRBJ2-3, with unresolved D. The CDR3 is 15 amino acids. Germline V gives CDR1 MNHEY, CDR2 SVGAGI. Trimming removed 0 bases at V and 4 bases at J, with 11 bases between. CDR3 sequence: CASSYSTRWADTQYF. CDR3 nucleotides: TGTGCCAGCAGTTACTCGACACGGTGGGCAGATACGCAGTATTTT.

The chain recombines TRBV6-2 or TRBV6-3 with TRBJ2-1; D not resolved. Germline CDR1 is MNHEY and CDR2 is SVGEGT. V dropped 4 bases and J dropped 9 bases, with 13 bases sitting between them. This CDR3 spans 13 amino acids. CDR3 DNA: TGTGCCAGCAGTTTGGCTAGATCGGTTGAGCAGTTCTTC. This encodes CASSLARSVEQFF.

V and J are TRBV6-2 or TRBV6-3 and TRBJ2-1; 9 nucleotides match TRBD2. V dropped 6 bases and J dropped 3; count of bases not matched to a gene: 6. The germline gives CDR1 MNHEY, CDR2 SVGEGT. This CDR3 has 15 amino acids. The DNA of the CDR3 is TGTGCCAGCAGAAGGCGACTAGCGGACTACAATGAGCAGTTCTTC. This translates into CASRRRLADYNEQFF.

V usage is TRBV15 and J usage is TRBJ2-2, with 7 bases aligning to TRBD1. CDR1 and CDR2 from the germline V gene are LNHNV and YYDKDF (reference sequence). With 0 bases clipped from V and 5 bases from J, the junction kept 6 bases outside the gene matches. CDR3 length equals 16 residues. The CDR3, as DNA: TGTGCCACCAGCAGAGACACGAGGGGGCTTACCGGGGAGCTGTTTTTT. This sequence encodes CATSRDTRGLTGELFF.

The chain is built from TRBV7-9 and TRBJ1-6; 12 bases agree with TRBD1. Germline values: CDR1 SEHNR, CDR2 FQNEAQ (reference sequence). CDR3 length: 17 residues. J gave up 7 bases and V 5 bases, and 9 bases lay outside the gene matches. This chain's CDR3 is CASSPPHGTGGNSPLHF. In DNA, the CDR3 is TGTGCCAGCAGCCCTCCGCACGGGACAGGGGGCAATTCACCCCTCCACTTT. Full variable domain (missing parts from reference TRBV7-9 and TRBJ1-6): DTGVSQNPRHKITKRGQNVTFRCDPISEHNRLYWYRQTLGQGPEFLTYFQNEAQLEKSRLLSDRFSAERPKGSFSTLEIQRTEQGDSAMYLCASSPPHGTGGNSPLHFGNGTRLTVT.